One and the same sample provided the 7 T cell receptor beta chains below, sequenced in a study of Ad26.COV2.S vaccination and SARS-CoV-2 variants. The assay was immunoSEQ multiplex PCR, and TCRdb's table has in-frame clones only and misses some. The profile shows some 640,000 clones, around 90% of them singletons. Treatment denoted: some 20 received Ad26.COV2.S at low or high dose, single or two shots; about 5 received placebo; per-sample allocation not given. The samples date from day 63 after the first vaccine or placebo injection. The sample in question was peripheral blood, obtained in a trial of Ad26.COV2.S vaccine versus placebo. Every receptor here comes from a person aged 18-60 years who received the Ad26.COV2.S COVID-19 vaccine or a placebo.

The chain employs TRBV2 and TRBJ1-2, with no clear D. V was pared by 3 bases and J by 7 bases, with 18 bases between. Per germline, CDR1 SNHLY and CDR2 FYNNEI. This CDR3 comprises 15 residues. The CDR3 sequence is CASSEARLLDSGYTF. DNA for the CDR3: TGTGCCAGCAGTGAGGCCAGGTTGCTTGACTCTGGCTACACCTTC.

About this clone: Other DNA sequences in the same sample also yield this CDR3. The chain combines TRBV7-2 with TRBJ2-7; D is undetermined. The CDR3 is made up of 13 amino acids. Germline CDR1 SGHTA, CDR2 FQGNSA. The V gene lost 3 bases and the J gene lost 2 bases, with 8 bases spanning the gap. CDR3 sequence (DNA): TGTGCCAGCAGCTTGGGCAGGCCCTACGAGCAGTACTTC. Translated: CASSLGRPYEQYF.

The CDR3 spells CASSIMMGAGANVLTF. In nucleotides, the CDR3 is TGTGCCAGTAGTATAATGATGGGTGCTGGGGCCAACGTCCTGACTTTC. The chain combines TRBV19 with TRBJ2-6; D unresolved. V shed 2 bases and J shed 2 bases, with 10 bases lying between them. The germline gives CDR1 LNHDA, CDR2 SQIVND (reference sequence). The CDR3 spans 16 residues.

This chain links TRBV25-1 with TRBJ2-3; D not resolved. The CDR3 is 14 amino acids. V was pared by 5 bases and J by 1 base, with 10 bases between. Germline CDR1 and CDR2: MGHDK and SYGVNS. The CDR3 here is CASSRSGGTDTQYF. CDR3 DNA sequence: TGTGCCAGCAGTCGGTCTGGTGGCACAGATACGCAGTATTTT.

The chain recombines TRBV5-8 with TRBJ1-5; maybe TRBD1 (5 bases). The V end was cut by 3 bases, the J end by 0 bases, with 10 bases between. The CDR3 sequence is 15 residues long. Germline V gives CDR1 SGHTS, CDR2 YDEGEE. CDR3 amino acids: CASSSRQISNQPQHF. The CDR3 DNA reads TGTGCCAGCAGCTCCCGACAGATTAGCAATCAGCCCCAGCATTTT.

This sequence joins TRBV7-2 and TRBJ1-3; D not resolved. The CDR3 has 16 residues. Germline V lookup: CDR1 SGHTA, CDR2 FQGNSA. V was pared by 1 base and J by 0 bases, with 10 bases between. CDR3 nucleotides: TGTGCCAGCAGCTTAGACCGCGTACGCTCTGGAAACACCATATATTTT. Translating it yields CASSLDRVRSGNTIYF.

This rearrangement joins TRBV6-2 or TRBV6-3 to TRBJ2-2; maybe TRBD2 (6 bases). CDR3 length: 15 amino acids. V was shortened by 3 bases and J by 4 bases, with 12 bases between the two germline ends. CDR1 MNHEY and CDR2 SVGEGT come from the germline V gene. Written as DNA, the CDR3 is TGTGCCAGCAGTTATACGGGAGTAATCACCGGGGAGCTGTTTTTT. This sequence encodes CASSYTGVITGELFF.